This T cell receptor beta chain came from a study of beta chain features in type 1 diabetes. Study information: Patients shared similar age, gender and cell yields with healthy donors. The study examined around 100 million sorted cells across all samples.

V gave up 5 bases and J gave up 2 bases, with 7 bases separating them. The CDR3 loop spans 13 amino acids. CDR1 is LNHNV, CDR2 YYDKDF, per germline (reference sequence). CD45RO/CCR7/CD25/CD127/CD95/CD27 staining was used to isolate CD4+ naive, central memory, regulatory and stem cell-like memory cells by sorting. Sequenced material consisted of expressed TCRB transcripts (all of the isolated RNA was reverse transcribed). Clones were read by immunoSEQ multiplex PCR, and TCRdb kept only the in-frame ones, dropping some. The repertoire holds 200,000 to 250,000 clones, with 27% as singletons. This TCR was recovered from a man in his thirties or forties in good health. The sample comprised central memory CD4+ T cells from blood. The chain carries TRBV15 and TRBJ1-5; D gene unclear. CDR3 residues: CATSPIGNQPQHF. The DNA of the CDR3 is TGTGCCACCAGCCCGATAGGCAATCAGCCCCAGCATTTT.